A selection of T cell receptor beta chains follows, all from one sample in a study of T cells after yellow fever vaccination. TCRdb redid the calling of the 5' RACE reads with MiXCR, one entry per CDR3 protein. In the table there are approximately 550,000 distinct CDR3 sequences, 13% of which are singletons. The source material was PBMCs, sampled on the day of the yellow fever booster vaccination. These receptors all stem from a man younger than 45 who received the YFV17D yellow fever vaccine. Both conserved end residues are part of each CDR3. D genes are given only for firm matches. The size of a clone is reported for some rows only, either as once, few or many, or as a class for expanded clones.

>NA|TRBV6-7|TRBJ2-2|few
TGTGCCACCCCACCGGGGGTCCTAGCGAGAAACACCGGGGAGCTGTTTTTT
CATPPGVLARNTGELFF
>TRBD2|TRBV6-5|TRBJ2-3|NA
TGTGCCAGCAGTTACGGAGGTAGCGGGAGTTATACGCAGTATTTT
CASSYGGSGSYTQYF
>TRBD1|TRBV20-1|TRBJ1-1|few
TGCAGTGCTTTCCCTGCGGGACAGAGGGACACTGAAGCTTTCTTT
CSAFPAGQRDTEAFF
>NA|TRBV29-1|TRBJ2-1|NA
TGCAGCGTTATCTTGGTCTCAGGAGATTTGTGGTACAATGAGCAGTTCTTC
CSVILVSGDLWYNEQFF
>NA|TRBV6-5|TRBJ2-5|few
TGTGCCAGCAGTTTCCTGGACAGCCTACAAGAGACCCAGTACTTC
CASSFLDSLQETQYF
>NA|TRBV20-1|TRBJ2-1|few
TGCAGTGCTAGTTTGGCTAATGATGAGCAGTTCTTC
CSASLANDEQFF
>NA|TRBV6-1|TRBJ1-1|once
TGTGCCAGCAGTGAGTACGGACAGCAATTGAACACTGGAGCTTTCTTT
CASSEYGQQLNTGAFF
>NA|TRBV27|TRBJ1-1|NA
TGTGCCAGCAGTCGAAAGATTGTGAACACTGAAGCTTTCTTT
CASSRKIVNTEAFF
>NA|TRBV12-3/TRBV12-4|TRBJ2-3|many
TGTGCCAGCAGGAGCGGGAGCACAGATACGCAGTATTTT
CASRSGSTDTQYF
>TRBD2|TRBV19|TRBJ2-1|NA
TGTGCCAGTAGGGGGGGGGAGGTCTTCGGGAGCTCGTACAATGAGCAGTTCTTC
CASRGGEVFGSSYNEQFF
>NA|TRBV7-9|TRBJ2-7|NA
TGTGCCAGCAGCCTTTCCTCGGGACTCTACTCCTACGAGCAGTACTTC
CASSLSSGLYSYEQYF